The text below deals with one T cell receptor (beta chain). CDR1 is DFQATT and CDR2 is SNEGSKA in the germline V gene (reference sequence). The CDR3 has 15 residues. The V gene lost 1 base and the J gene lost 3 bases, with 14 bases spanning the gap. The entry originates in a study of identical twins. Via MiXCR, TCRdb re-called the 5' RACE reads, giving one row per CDR3 protein. The table shows 500,000 to 550,000 distinct CDR3 sequences, with 20% to 25% occurring only once. These data are also associated with another study on yellow fever vaccine responses in identical twins.

This sequence originates from a woman between 18 and 29 years old in good health. The sequencing input was CD4+ T cells sorted from blood. The chain couples TRBV20-1 to TRBJ2-3; D gene unclear. The CDR3: CSARGRVTNTDTQYF. CDR3 DNA sequence: TGCAGTGCTAGAGGAAGGGTAACAAATACAGATACGCAGTATTTT.